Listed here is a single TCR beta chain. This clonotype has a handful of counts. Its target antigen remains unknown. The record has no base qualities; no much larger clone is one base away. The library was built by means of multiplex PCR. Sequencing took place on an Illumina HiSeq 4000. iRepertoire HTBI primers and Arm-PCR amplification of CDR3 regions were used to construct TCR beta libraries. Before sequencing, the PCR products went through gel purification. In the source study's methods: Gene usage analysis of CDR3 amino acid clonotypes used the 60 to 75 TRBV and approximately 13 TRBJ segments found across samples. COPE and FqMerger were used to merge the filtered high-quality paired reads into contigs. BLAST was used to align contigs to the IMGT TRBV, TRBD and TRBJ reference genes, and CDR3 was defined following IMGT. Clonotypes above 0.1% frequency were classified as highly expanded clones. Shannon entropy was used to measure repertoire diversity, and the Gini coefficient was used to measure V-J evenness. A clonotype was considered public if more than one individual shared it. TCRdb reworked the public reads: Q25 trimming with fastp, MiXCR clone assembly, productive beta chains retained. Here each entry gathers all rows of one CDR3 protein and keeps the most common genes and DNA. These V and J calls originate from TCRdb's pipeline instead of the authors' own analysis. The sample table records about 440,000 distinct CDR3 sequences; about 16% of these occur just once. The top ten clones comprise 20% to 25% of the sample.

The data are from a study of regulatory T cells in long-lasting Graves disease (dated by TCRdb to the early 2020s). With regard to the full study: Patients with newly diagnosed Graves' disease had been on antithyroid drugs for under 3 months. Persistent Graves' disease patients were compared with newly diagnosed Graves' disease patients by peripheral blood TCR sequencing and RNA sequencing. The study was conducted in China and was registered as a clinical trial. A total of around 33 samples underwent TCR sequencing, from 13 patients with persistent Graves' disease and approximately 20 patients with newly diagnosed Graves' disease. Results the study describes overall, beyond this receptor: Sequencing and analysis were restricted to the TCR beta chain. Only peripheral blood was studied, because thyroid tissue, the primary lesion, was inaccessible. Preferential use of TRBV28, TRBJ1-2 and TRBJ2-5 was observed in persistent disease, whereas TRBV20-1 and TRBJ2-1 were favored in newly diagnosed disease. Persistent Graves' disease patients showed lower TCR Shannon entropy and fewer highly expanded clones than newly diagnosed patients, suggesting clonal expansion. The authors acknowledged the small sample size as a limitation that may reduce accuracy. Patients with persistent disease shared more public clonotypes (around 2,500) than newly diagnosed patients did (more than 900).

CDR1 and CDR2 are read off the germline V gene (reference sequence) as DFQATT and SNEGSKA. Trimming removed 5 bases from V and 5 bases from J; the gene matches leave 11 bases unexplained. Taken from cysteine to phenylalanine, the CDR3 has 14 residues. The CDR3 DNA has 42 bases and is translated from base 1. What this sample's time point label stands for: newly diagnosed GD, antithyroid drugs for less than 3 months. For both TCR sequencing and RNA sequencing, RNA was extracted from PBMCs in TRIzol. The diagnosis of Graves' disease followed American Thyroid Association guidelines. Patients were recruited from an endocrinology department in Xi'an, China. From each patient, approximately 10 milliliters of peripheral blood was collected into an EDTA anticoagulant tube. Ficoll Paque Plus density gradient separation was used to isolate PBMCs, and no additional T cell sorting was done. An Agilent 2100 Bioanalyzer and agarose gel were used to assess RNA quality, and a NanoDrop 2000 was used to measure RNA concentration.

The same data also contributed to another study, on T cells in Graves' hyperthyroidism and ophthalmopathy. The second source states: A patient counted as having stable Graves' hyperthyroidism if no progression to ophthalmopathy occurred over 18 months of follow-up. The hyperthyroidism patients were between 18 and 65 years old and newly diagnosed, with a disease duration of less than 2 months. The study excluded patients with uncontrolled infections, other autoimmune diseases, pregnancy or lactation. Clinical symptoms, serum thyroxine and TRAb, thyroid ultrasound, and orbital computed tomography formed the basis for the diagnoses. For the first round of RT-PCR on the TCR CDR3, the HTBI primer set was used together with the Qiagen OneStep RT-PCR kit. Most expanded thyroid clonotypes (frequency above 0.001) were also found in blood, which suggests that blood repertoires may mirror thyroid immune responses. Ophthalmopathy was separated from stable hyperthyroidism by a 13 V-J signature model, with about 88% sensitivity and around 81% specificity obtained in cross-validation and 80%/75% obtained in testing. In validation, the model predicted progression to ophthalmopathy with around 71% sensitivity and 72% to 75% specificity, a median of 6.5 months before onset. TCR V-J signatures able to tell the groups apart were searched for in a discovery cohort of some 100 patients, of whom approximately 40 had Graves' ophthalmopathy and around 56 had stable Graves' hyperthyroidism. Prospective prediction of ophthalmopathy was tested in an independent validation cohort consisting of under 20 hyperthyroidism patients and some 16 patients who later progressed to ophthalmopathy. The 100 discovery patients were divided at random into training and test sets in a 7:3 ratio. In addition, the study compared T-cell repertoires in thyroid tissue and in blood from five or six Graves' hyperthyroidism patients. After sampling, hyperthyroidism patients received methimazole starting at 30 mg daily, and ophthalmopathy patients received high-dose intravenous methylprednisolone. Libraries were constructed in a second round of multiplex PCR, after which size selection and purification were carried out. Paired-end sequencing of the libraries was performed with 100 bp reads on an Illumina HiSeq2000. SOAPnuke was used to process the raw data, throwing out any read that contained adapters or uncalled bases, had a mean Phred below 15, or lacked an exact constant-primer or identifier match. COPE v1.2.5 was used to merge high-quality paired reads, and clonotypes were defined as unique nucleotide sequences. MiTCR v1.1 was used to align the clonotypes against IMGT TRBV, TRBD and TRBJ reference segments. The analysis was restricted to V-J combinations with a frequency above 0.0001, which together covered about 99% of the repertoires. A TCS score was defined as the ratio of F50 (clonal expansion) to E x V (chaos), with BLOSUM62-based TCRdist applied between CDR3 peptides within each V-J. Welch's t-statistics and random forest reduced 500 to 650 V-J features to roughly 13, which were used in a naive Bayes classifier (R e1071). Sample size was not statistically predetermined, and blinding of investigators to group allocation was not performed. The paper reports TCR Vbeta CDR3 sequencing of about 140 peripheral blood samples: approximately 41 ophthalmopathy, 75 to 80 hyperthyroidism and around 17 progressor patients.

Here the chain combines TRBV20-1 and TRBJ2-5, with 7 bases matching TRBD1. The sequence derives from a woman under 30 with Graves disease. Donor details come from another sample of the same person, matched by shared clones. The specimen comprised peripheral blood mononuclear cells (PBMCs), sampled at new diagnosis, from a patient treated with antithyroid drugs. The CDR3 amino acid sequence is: CSAPDRRFAETQYF. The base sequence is TGCAGTGCTCCGGACAGGAGGTTTGCGGAGACCCAGTACTTC.